This is a list of T cell receptor beta chains from one sample in a study of blood T cell repertoires in COVID-19. Clones were read by immunoSEQ multiplex PCR, and TCRdb kept only the in-frame ones, dropping some. The top ten hold about 9.9% of the sample, which has around 78,000 clones, more than 60% seen once. The sample comprised peripheral blood. These receptors were obtained from a human donor in a cohort sampled during active COVID-19. CDR3s include the opening cysteine and the closing phenylalanine or tryptophan. A D gene is named only where the DNA matches it firmly. Not all rows give a size; the values are once, few, many and, for expanded clones, a class.

j_call v_call d_call clone_size cdr3_nt cdr3_aa
TRBJ2-1 TRBV13 - - TGTGCCAGCAGCAGTCAGGGTTTCAATGAGCAGTTCTTC CASSSQGFNEQFF
TRBJ2-7 TRBV12-3/TRBV12-4 - few TGTGCCAGCAGTTTACCTACCTACGAGCAGTACTTC CASSLPTYEQYF
TRBJ2-6 TRBV2 TRBD1 - TGTGCCAGCAGACAGACAGGGTATAGCTCTGGGGCCAACGTCCTGACTTTC CASRQTGYSSGANVLTF
TRBJ1-3 TRBV29-1 - - TGCAGCGTTGCGGACAGCGGAAACACCATATATTTT CSVADSGNTIYF
TRBJ2-7 TRBV28 - - TGTGCCAGCAGTTTATCCTTGGGTTTGGGCAGCTCCTACGAGCAGTACTTC CASSLSLGLGSSYEQYF
TRBJ1-2 TRBV6-1 - few TGTGCCAGCAGTGAACTGGGGCCGGACTATGGCTACACCTTC CASSELGPDYGYTF
TRBJ2-7 TRBV5-4 - - TGTGCCAGCAGCTTGCTCTCCTACGAGCAGTACTTC CASSLLSYEQYF
TRBJ1-2 TRBV28 - - TGTGCCAGCAGTAAGGAAGAGGGATATGGCTACACCTTC CASSKEEGYGYTF
TRBJ2-3 TRBV5-6 - - TGTGCCAGCAGCCGGACTAATTCAGATACGCAGTATTTT CASSRTNSDTQYF
TRBJ1-2 TRBV6-5 - - TGTGCCAGCACCAGGGGCGGAATCGGCTATGGCTACACCTTC CASTRGGIGYGYTF
TRBJ2-2 TRBV5-1 TRBD1 - TGCGCCAGCAGCTCCAACAGGGGGAACTCCGGGGAGCTGTTTTTT CASSSNRGNSGELFF
TRBJ2-1 TRBV7-3 TRBD2 - TGTGCCAGCAGCTTATACGCTAGCGGGGGGGCTCCCAACAATGAGCAGTTCTTC CASSLYASGGAPNNEQFF
TRBJ1-5 TRBV2 - - TGTGCCAGCAACAAAAACGGGCAGCCCCAGCATTTT CASNKNGQPQHF
TRBJ1-1 TRBV29-1 - - TGCAGCGTTGAAGCTGGGGCAGCCCCCGGTGAAGCTTTCTTT CSVEAGAAPGEAFF
TRBJ1-3 TRBV7-8 TRBD1 - TGTGCCAGCAGCTTAAACAGGGGGTCAGGAAACACCATATATTTT CASSLNRGSGNTIYF
TRBJ2-1 TRBV6-5 TRBD2 - TGTGCCAGCACCAGAGCGGGGGGTGCCTACAATGAGCAGTTCTTC CASTRAGGAYNEQFF
TRBJ1-5 TRBV27 - few TGTGCCAGCAGTTTATGGGGGGGCAGGCCCCAGCATTTT CASSLWGGRPQHF
TRBJ2-6 TRBV5-1 TRBD1 - TGCGCCAGCAGCTTCCAGGGACAGGGATCCGGGGCCAACGTCCTGACTTTC CASSFQGQGSGANVLTF
TRBJ1-1 TRBV30 - - TGTGCCTGGACCCAAGATGGGGGGGCTCGGACTGAAGCTTTCTTT CAWTQDGGARTEAFF
TRBJ2-3 TRBV7-7 - - TGTGCCAGCAGCTTTATGAGGGGGGGCCTCTCAGATACGCAGTATTTT CASSFMRGGLSDTQYF
TRBJ1-5 TRBV5-1 TRBD1 once TGCGCCAGCAGCCCGGGACAGACTAGCAATCAGCCCCAGCATTTT CASSPGQTSNQPQHF
TRBJ2-1 TRBV11-2 - few TGTGCCAGCACCTCGGACACAATTAGGGTCCCGTTCTTC CASTSDTIRVPFF
TRBJ2-7 TRBV7-9 TRBD1 - TGTGCCAGCAGCCGGACAGGGTTCGAGCAGTACTTC CASSRTGFEQYF
TRBJ2-7 TRBV24-1 - once TGTGCCACCAGTGATTCTGCCACTTGGTACTTC CATSDSATWYF
TRBJ1-3 TRBV4-1 TRBD1 - TGCGCCAGCAGACGGACAGGGGACGGAAACACCATATATTTT CASRRTGDGNTIYF
TRBJ2-3 TRBV2 TRBD2 - TGTGCCAGCAGCCCAATCGGGGGGGATACGCAGTATTTT CASSPIGGDTQYF
TRBJ1-4 TRBV7-9 - - TGTGCCAGCAGCTTAGTTATGGGCGAAAAACTGTTTTTT CASSLVMGEKLFF
TRBJ1-6 TRBV4-1 TRBD1 - TGCGCCAGCAGCCACCCCGGACAGGGGGTGGGTTCACCCCTCCACTTT CASSHPGQGVGSPLHF
TRBJ1-5 TRBV4-1 TRBD1 - TGCGCCAGCAGCCAAGATCAGGGGGCGTCGTCCAATCAGCCCCAGCATTTT CASSQDQGASSNQPQHF
TRBJ2-3 TRBV5-6 TRBD1 - TGTGCCAGCAGCTTACCGGGACAGGCGAGCACAGATACGCAGTATTTT CASSLPGQASTDTQYF
TRBJ1-2 TRBV7-9 - - TGTGCCAGCAGCTTACGACAGCTCTATGGCTACACCTTC CASSLRQLYGYTF